The T cell receptor beta chain under discussion was sequenced for a study of T-cell reconstitution after alpha-beta-depleted transplantation in children. Preparation of the TCRbeta library used unique molecular identifiers. MiXCR was run by TCRdb on the PCR reads, yielding one entry per CDR3 protein. There are a few hundred thousand distinct CDR3 sequences in the sample; over 9.5% occur only once, and about 5.4% lies in the top ten. The V and J ends lost 3 bases and 0 bases respectively, with 12 bases between them. The CDR3 is 16 amino acids. Germline lookup yields CDR1 SNHLY and CDR2 FYNNEI. This clonotype was recorded at least ten times.

This clonotype was sampled from a human donor who donated a stem cell graft to a child with SCID. This rearrangement joins TRBV2 to TRBJ2-1, with D possibly being TRBD2 (6 bases). The input for sequencing was PBMCs from the stem cell graft donor, taken from the stem cell graft. DNA for the CDR3: TGTGCCAGCAGTGATTCTAGCGCCAGCTCCTACAATGAGCAGTTCTTC. This sequence encodes CASSDSSASSYNEQFF.